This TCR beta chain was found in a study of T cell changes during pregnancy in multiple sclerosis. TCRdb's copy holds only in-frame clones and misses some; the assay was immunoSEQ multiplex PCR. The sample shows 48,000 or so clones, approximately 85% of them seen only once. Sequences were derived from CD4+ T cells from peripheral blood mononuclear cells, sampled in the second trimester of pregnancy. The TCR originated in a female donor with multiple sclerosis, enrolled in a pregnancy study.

CDR3 residues: CASSIPGLAVREQFF. CDR3 DNA: TGTGCCAGTAGTATACCGGGACTAGCGGTACGGGAGCAGTTCTTC. The chain links TRBV19 to TRBJ2-1; 11 bases align to TRBD2. Per the germline V gene, CDR1 is LNHDA and CDR2 is SQIVND (reference sequence). V shed 2 bases and J 10 bases; nucleotides not matched to a gene: 7. CDR3 size: 15 residues. The full variable domain, with the rest looked up from reference TRBV19 and TRBJ2-1, is DGGITQSPKYLFRKEGQNVTLSCEQNLNHDAMYWYRQDPGQGLRLIYYSQIVNDFQKGDIAEGYSVSREKKESFPLTVTSAQKNPTAFYLCASSIPGLAVREQFFGPGTRLTVL.